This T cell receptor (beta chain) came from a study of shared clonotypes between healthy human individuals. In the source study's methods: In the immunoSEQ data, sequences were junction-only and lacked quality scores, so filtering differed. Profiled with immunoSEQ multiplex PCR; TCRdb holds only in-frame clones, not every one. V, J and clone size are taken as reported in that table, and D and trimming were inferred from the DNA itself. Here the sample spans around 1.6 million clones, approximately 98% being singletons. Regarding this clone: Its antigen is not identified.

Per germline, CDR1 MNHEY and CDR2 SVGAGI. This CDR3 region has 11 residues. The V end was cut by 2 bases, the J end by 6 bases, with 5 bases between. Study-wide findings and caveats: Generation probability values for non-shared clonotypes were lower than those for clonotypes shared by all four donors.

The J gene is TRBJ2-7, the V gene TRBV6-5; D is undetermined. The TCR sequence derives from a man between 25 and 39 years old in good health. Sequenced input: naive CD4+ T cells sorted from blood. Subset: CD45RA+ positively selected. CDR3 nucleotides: TGTGCCAGCAGTTACCAATCCGAGCAGTACTTC. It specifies CASSYQSEQYF.